Included here is one TCR beta chain sequence, with context. The germline V gene encodes CDR1 SGHDN and CDR2 FVKESK. V shed 2 bases, J shed 3 bases, and the junction held 8 bases outside the gene matches. The length of the CDR3 is 16 residues. These data are taken from a study of CD8+ T cells in alopecia areata. In each case, RNA was isolated and then reverse transcribed into cDNA as the sequencing template. The assay was immunoSEQ multiplex PCR, and TCRdb's table has in-frame clones only and misses some. The sample gives about 190,000 clones, around 64% of which show up once; approximately 1.4% is in the top ten. This sample's treatment: oral pan-JAK inhibitor, 5-10 mg twice daily.

The chain recombines TRBV14 with TRBJ2-7, with TRBD1 matching over 9 bases. The material was CD4+ T cells sorted from blood, obtained between weeks 47 and 50, from a patient treated with tofacitinib. This TCR was recovered from a human donor with alopecia areata. CDR3 residues: CASSQPRGTGNYEQYF. CDR3 in DNA: TGTGCCAGCAGCCAACCCCGGGGGACAGGGAACTACGAGCAGTACTTC.